This T cell receptor beta chain is from a study of blood T cell repertoires in COVID-19. Source study methods: The assay estimated nucleated cells by amplifying reference gene primers. Using immunoSEQ multiplex PCR, the repertoire was profiled, and TCRdb retains in-frame clones only, with some absent. V, J and clone size were drawn from that table, and D and trimming were deduced from the DNA. The table includes about 45,000 clones, approximately 80% detected once. The CDR3 length is 19 residues. The germline V gene encodes CDR1 SGHVS and CDR2 FNYEAQ. Trimming cost V 0 bases and J 5 bases; bases outside gene matches: 18.

The sequence derives from a human donor in a cohort sampled during active COVID-19. The sequencing input was peripheral blood. V is TRBV7-6 and J is TRBJ2-5, with 7 bases that match TRBD2. The CDR3 nucleotides are TGTGCCAGCAGCTTAGCTCGTGTACTAGCGACCACCACCTCGGAGACCCAGTACTTC. Translation gives CASSLARVLATTTSETQYF.